These 16 T cell receptor beta chains were sequenced from one sample in a study of Tregs in tolerant kidney transplant recipients (dated by TCRdb to between 2017 and 2020). The method behind the library was the immunoSEQ multiplex PCR assay. In TCRdb, the immuneACCESS table is reduced to in-frame sequences with V and J assigned. These tables do not hold every clone; where another copy was compared, an unresolved V gene accounts for under half, and the others remain unexplained. For this sample there are 85,000 to 95,000 clones; roughly 92% appear just once. The ten largest clonotypes hold 4.7% of the sample. The sequenced sample was CD8+ T cells from blood. The source is a human donor in good health.

The chain recombines TRBV7-3 with TRBJ2-1; 9 bases agree with TRBD1. Germline loops: CDR1 SGHTA, CDR2 FQGTGA. This CDR3 comprises 12 residues. V shed 4 bases and J 15 bases; nucleotides not matched to a gene: 7. The chain's CDR3 is CASSSTGGNPFF. The CDR3 DNA follows: TGTGCCAGCAGCTCCACAGGGGGCAACCCGTTCTTC.

The chain combines TRBV27 with TRBJ2-1, with D maybe TRBD1 (6 bases). Trimming took 3 bases from V and 3 from J, leaving 15 bases between them. From germline, CDR1 is MNHEY and CDR2 SMNVEV (reference sequence). The CDR3 length is 16 residues. Written as DNA, the CDR3 is TGTGCCAGCAGTTTGAGCAGGGGCGAAAGCTACAATGAGCAGTTCTTC. Amino acid sequence: CASSLSRGESYNEQFF.

This chain connects TRBV19 to TRBJ2-1; 13 nucleotides line up with TRBD2. In germline, CDR1 is LNHDA, CDR2 SQIVND (reference sequence). The J segment lost 7 bases and the V segment lost 3 bases, leaving 6 bases of the junction unmatched. The CDR3 loop spans 16 amino acids. Here the CDR3 reads CASSMGGLAGVNEQFF. The CDR3 DNA sequence: TGTGCCAGTAGTATGGGCGGACTAGCGGGAGTAAATGAGCAGTTCTTC.

The rearrangement links TRBV5-5 to TRBJ2-5, with D possibly TRBD1 on 6 matching bases. Trimming cost V 5 bases and J 5 bases, with 19 bases left between them. This CDR3 has 15 residues. The V gene's germline CDR1 is SGHKS and CDR2 YYEKEE (reference sequence). The CDR3: CASSSEGGGVETQYF. In nucleotides, the CDR3 is TGTGCCAGCAGTTCCGAGGGTGGGGGCGTGGAGACCCAGTACTTC.

CDR3 coding DNA: TGTGCCAGCAGCTTATACGGACAGGGCCTAAAAAACATTCAGTACTTC. As protein: CASSLYGQGLKNIQYF. V usage is TRBV11-1 and J usage is TRBJ2-4, with 8 positions matching TRBD1. Germline CDR1 reads SGHAT; CDR2 reads FQDESV (reference sequence). The J segment lost 4 bases and the V segment lost 2 bases, leaving 7 bases of the junction unmatched. CDR3 length: 16 residues.

This clone was observed a single time. The rearrangement joins TRBV10-3 to TRBJ1-2; D is perhaps TRBD1 (6 bases). Germline V gene data show CDR1 as ENHRY and CDR2 as SYGVKD. The CDR3 spans 14 residues. Trimming left V 6 bases short and J 4 bases short, with 15 bases between. CDR3 in DNA: TGTGCCATCAGAGGACAGTCCCCCTCCTATGGCTACACCTTC. It translates to CAIRGQSPSYGYTF.

The genes are TRBV13 and TRBJ2-7; TRBD2 matches at 7 bases. The germline V gene has CDR1 PRHDT and CDR2 FYEKMQ (reference sequence). With 3 bases clipped from V and 3 bases from J, the junction kept 17 bases outside the gene matches. The CDR3 contains 18 residues. Written as DNA, the CDR3 is TGTGCCAGCAGCTTGTCGCTAGCGGATAGACCTCCCCTCTACGAGCAGTACTTC. It encodes CASSLSLADRPPLYEQYF.

This rearrangement joins TRBV6-4 to TRBJ2-6; D is possibly TRBD1 (5 bases). The germline V gene encodes CDR1 MRHNA and CDR2 SNTAGT. V dropped 0 bases and J dropped 0 bases, with 9 bases sitting between them. This CDR3 is 17 amino acids long. This chain's CDR3 is CASSDSGPGSGANVLTF. The DNA for the CDR3 is TGTGCCAGCAGTGACTCGGGGCCCGGCTCTGGGGCCAACGTCCTGACTTTC.

The gene calls are TRBV5-4 and TRBJ1-2; tentatively, D is TRBD1 (6 bases). Trimming took 0 bases from V and 2 from J, leaving 17 bases between them. The CDR3 contains 17 residues. CDR1 and CDR2 from the germline V gene are SGHNT and YYREEE (reference sequence). The CDR3 DNA is TGTGCCAGCAGCTTGGCCACGGACAGCTGGGGCAACTATGGCTACACCTTC. Protein sequence: CASSLATDSWGNYGYTF.

The rearrangement links TRBV2 to TRBJ2-3; 7 bases line up with TRBD1. The V segment lost 4 bases and the J segment 2 bases; nucleotides outside the gene matches: 15. CDR3 length: 18 amino acids. Germline loops: CDR1 SNHLY, CDR2 FYNNEI. The chain's CDR3 is CASSVITGTEDYTDTQYF. DNA of the CDR3: TGTGCCAGCAGTGTTATAACCGGGACAGAAGACTACACAGATACGCAGTATTTT.

This clone was seen a single time. The CDR3 DNA sequence: TGTGCCAGCAGCCCCAGTGTTAGGGACTCCTACGAGCAGTACTTC. Translated: CASSPSVRDSYEQYF. V usage is TRBV9 and J usage is TRBJ2-7, with D unresolved. Germline values: CDR1 SGDLS, CDR2 YYNGEE. V was pared by 4 bases and J by 0 bases, with 14 bases between. The CDR3 runs 15 residues.

CDR3 in amino acids: CASSDWSGELFF. As DNA, the CDR3 is TGCGCCAGCAGTGATTGGTCCGGGGAGCTGTTTTTT. The gene calls are TRBV10-1 and TRBJ2-2, with D unresolved. CDR3 length: 12 amino acids. The ends were cut back, 3 bases at V and 6 bases at J, with 5 bases in the middle. CDR1 is WNHNN, CDR2 SYGVQD, per germline (reference sequence).

The CDR3, as DNA: TGTGCCAGCGCAACTTCGGGAGGATCAGCCTACGAGCAGTACTTC. This sequence encodes CASATSGGSAYEQYF. The chain employs TRBV6-5 and TRBJ2-7; TRBD2 matches 7 bases. V shed 8 bases and J 2 bases; nucleotides not matched to a gene: 12. The CDR3 is made up of 15 amino acids. CDR1 and CDR2 (germline): MNHEY, SVGAGI.

The chain recombines TRBV30 with TRBJ2-1; D possibly corresponds to TRBD1 (6 bases). The V gene's germline CDR1 is GTSNPN and CDR2 SVGIG (reference sequence). CDR3 length: 15 amino acids. V shed 2 bases and J shed 7 bases, with 18 bases lying between them. DNA of the CDR3: TGTGCCTGGAGTCCCCGCAGGGGTGGACAGAATGAGCAGTTCTTC. It specifies CAWSPRRGGQNEQFF.

J is TRBJ2-2 and V is TRBV6-5; D not resolved. V lost 2 bases to trimming and J lost 0 bases, with 4 bases between them. The germline gives CDR1 MNHEY, CDR2 SVGAGI. This CDR3 region has 14 residues. The CDR3 loop reads CASSYGANTGELFF. CDR3 DNA sequence: TGTGCCAGCAGTTACGGTGCGAACACCGGGGAGCTGTTTTTT.

The gene calls are TRBV6-6 and TRBJ1-2; D may be TRBD1 (5 bases). Germline CDR1 is MNHNY and CDR2 is SVGAGI (reference sequence). This CDR3 contains 13 residues. Trimming took off 4 bases at V and 6 bases at J, with 12 bases between the two ends. CDR3 in amino acids: CASSFGLGDGYTF. The CDR3 DNA is TGTGCCAGCAGTTTCGGGCTAGGGGATGGCTACACCTTC.